Listed below are T cell receptor beta chains from one sample, sequenced in a study of cytomegalovirus exposure and HLA in healthy donors. The method was immunoSEQ multiplex PCR; TCRdb's version includes in-frame clones alone and lacks a portion of them. This sample has approximately 150,000 clones, with around four fifths found just once. What was sequenced was PBMCs. The receptors shown here come from a man under 40 in good health and CMV-seronegative. The CDR3 runs from the conserved cysteine through the conserved F or W. The order of the fields is D gene, J gene, clone size, V gene, CDR3 DNA, CDR3 protein. D genes are given only for firm matches. The size of a clone is reported for some rows only, either as once, few or many, or as a class for expanded clones.

NA,TRBJ2-5,few,TRBV5-1,TGCGCCAGCAGCTTTGACAGTTCACCTGGGGAGACCCAGTACTTC,CASSFDSSPGETQYF
NA,TRBJ2-7,NA,TRBV5-1,TGCGCCAGCAGCTTGGAGCCTGGCTCTAGGCAGTACTTC,CASSLEPGSRQYF
NA,TRBJ1-2,few,TRBV4-1,TGCGCCAGCAGCCAATCGCAAAGCGACGGCTACACCTTC,CASSQSQSDGYTF
NA,TRBJ1-6,NA,TRBV30,TGTGCCTGGAGTGTCGGGGAATCACCCCTCCACTTT,CAWSVGESPLHF
NA,TRBJ2-7,NA,TRBV27,TGTGCCAGCAGTTTAGGGCCACCCAACTCCTACGAGCAGTACTTC,CASSLGPPNSYEQYF
NA,TRBJ2-3,once,TRBV7-2,TGTGCCAGCAGCTCGAACTACCGAAATACGCAGTATTTT,CASSSNYRNTQYF
TRBD1,TRBJ2-5,NA,TRBV5-6,TGTGCCAGCAGCGGTAGACAGGGCGGCGGCGAGACCCAGTACTTC,CASSGRQGGGETQYF
TRBD1,TRBJ2-5,NA,TRBV28,TGTGCCAGCAGTTTCGGACAGGAGAATCAGGAGACCCAGTACTTC,CASSFGQENQETQYF
NA,TRBJ2-7,NA,TRBV11-2,TGTGCCAGCAGCTTTACGGGTTACGAGCAGTACTTC,CASSFTGYEQYF
TRBD1,TRBJ1-6,NA,TRBV28,TGTGCCAGCAGTTTACCACAGGGGGCTTGGAATAATTCACCCCTCCACTTT,CASSLPQGAWNNSPLHF
NA,TRBJ1-1,once,TRBV30,TGTGCCTGGAGGCAAACAGGGCCTGAAGCTTTCTTT,CAWRQTGPEAFF
TRBD1,TRBJ1-5,few,TRBV15,TGTGCCACCAGCAGAGACTACGGACAGGGTAATCAGCCCCAGCATTTT,CATSRDYGQGNQPQHF
TRBD1,TRBJ2-1,NA,TRBV6-1,TGTGCCAGCATCTCCCGGGACAGCTCCTACAATGAGCAGTTCTTC,CASISRDSSYNEQFF
NA,TRBJ2-1,NA,TRBV30,TGTGCCTGGAGGCAACAGGTAACTGGGAATGAGCAGTTCTTC,CAWRQQVTGNEQFF
TRBD1,TRBJ2-3,NA,TRBV7-9,TGTGCCAGCAGCCCCACAGGGGGCCTAAGCACAGATACGCAGTATTTT,CASSPTGGLSTDTQYF
NA,TRBJ2-7,NA,TRBV21-1,TGTGCCAGCAGCCGGAATCCGGGACTAGCGGAACTCCTCGACCCCTACGAGCAGTACTTC,CASSRNPGLAELLDPYEQYF
TRBD1,TRBJ1-5,NA,TRBV5-1,TGCGCCAGCAGCTTGGCAGCAGGGGGCCCTTATCAGCCCCAGCATTTT,CASSLAAGGPYQPQHF
NA,TRBJ2-2,NA,TRBV10-3,TGTGCCATCAGTGAGAGGGAGTTCAACACCGGGGAGCTGTTTTTT,CAISEREFNTGELFF
NA,TRBJ1-5,few,TRBV6-6,TGTGCCAGCAGTTACTTTCAGGATCCCAATCAGCCCCAGCATTTT,CASSYFQDPNQPQHF
NA,TRBJ1-5,NA,TRBV28,TGTGCCAGCAGTAGACAGATCGGTAGCAATCAGCCCCAGCATTTT,CASSRQIGSNQPQHF
NA,TRBJ1-2,few,TRBV9,TGTGCCAGCAGCGTAGCCCGCGTCCTGGTGCCCACTACCTTC,CASSVARVLVPTTF
NA,TRBJ1-5,few,TRBV7-8,TGTGCCAGCACCCGTTTGAATCAGCCCCAGCATTTT,CASTRLNQPQHF
TRBD1,TRBJ1-3,once,TRBV5-6,TGTGCCAGCAGCACAGGGGTAAGGGGAAACACCATATATTTT,CASSTGVRGNTIYF
TRBD2,TRBJ2-1,NA,TRBV7-9,TGTGCCAGCAGGTTAGCGGGCGATGAGCAGTTCTTC,CASRLAGDEQFF
NA,TRBJ2-1,NA,TRBV20-1,TGCAGTGCTGAGAGTAATGAGCAGTTCTTC,CSAESNEQFF
NA,TRBJ2-7,NA,TRBV10-3,TGTGCCATCAGTGATCCGGGAGTCCATTACGAGCAGTACTTC,CAISDPGVHYEQYF
TRBD1,TRBJ2-5,NA,TRBV7-3,TGTGCCAGCAGCTCATCCGGGACAGGGGCGACCCAGTACTTC,CASSSSGTGATQYF
NA,TRBJ2-7,NA,TRBV29-1,TGCAGCGTTCCACAGGGTAACGAGCAGTACTTC,CSVPQGNEQYF
NA,TRBJ1-1,NA,TRBV20-1,TGCAGTGCTAGATCTGACACTGAAGCTTTCTTT,CSARSDTEAFF
NA,TRBJ2-5,NA,TRBV4-2,TGTGCCAGCAGCGCCGTCACCGAGGAGGAGACCCAGTACTTC,CASSAVTEEETQYF
NA,TRBJ2-7,NA,TRBV4-3,TGCGCCAGCAGCCAAGAGTCTCCGGGTCCCGTCCCGAAGTATTACGAGCAGTACTTC,CASSQESPGPVPKYYEQYF
TRBD1,TRBJ1-2,NA,TRBV29-1,TGCAGCGTTTCGGGACAGGGAGTCTATGGCTACACCTTC,CSVSGQGVYGYTF
TRBD1,TRBJ2-7,NA,TRBV30,TGTGCCTGGAGTTTTCGCCGGGACAGATCTTTCTCCTACGAGCAGTACTTC,CAWSFRRDRSFSYEQYF
TRBD2,TRBJ2-7,NA,TRBV5-1,TGCGCCAGCAGCCAGACTAGCGGTAGGTCCTACGAGCAGTACTTC,CASSQTSGRSYEQYF
TRBD1,TRBJ2-3,NA,TRBV4-1,TGCGCCAGCAGTCGCGAGACAGGGGGGTCGGATACGCAGTATTTT,CASSRETGGSDTQYF